This TCR beta chain was observed in a study of long-term antiretroviral therapy in people with HIV. Study results and caveats: Relative to control repertoires, HIV repertoires exhibited narrower CDR3 length ranges. Every time point showed a repertoire led by clones expanded before ART. Collection of the blood took place between about 2003 and 2017. The ART regimens in use then may have been less effective than current ones.

Looked up from germline, CDR1 is LNHDA and CDR2 is SQIVND (reference sequence). Trimming cost V 7 bases and J 4 bases; bases outside gene matches: 3. CDR3 length equals 12 residues. Survey-level immunoSEQ v3.0 assays were run. Profiled with immunoSEQ multiplex PCR; TCRdb holds only in-frame clones, not every one. The sample consists of about 48,000 clones, about 88% of them appearing once. On this clone: The antigen is unknown. The same CDR3 also results from other DNA sequences found in this sample.

This clonotype was obtained from a woman younger than 35 with HIV. Specimen: unsorted PBMCs, collected 0.8 years after starting antiretroviral therapy. The J gene is TRBJ2-7, the V gene TRBV19, with 8 positions matching TRBD2. The CDR3 region is CASTSGSYEQYF. The CDR3 DNA reads TGTGCCAGTACCAGCGGGAGTTACGAGCAGTACTTC.